A selection of T cell receptor beta chains follows, all from one sample in a study of regulatory T cells in long-lasting Graves disease. TCRdb analysed the multiplex PCR reads with MiXCR anew, one entry per CDR3 protein. Altogether some 600,000 distinct CDR3 sequences are present, about 16% being singletons, with the ten largest covering more than 10%. These same records also appear under a second study, on T cells in Graves' hyperthyroidism and ophthalmopathy.

The sample in question was peripheral blood mononuclear cells (PBMCs), obtained at new diagnosis, from a patient treated with antithyroid drugs. The receptors were sampled from a man between 18 and 29 years old with Graves disease. Each CDR3 is given without its conserved first and last residue. Fields, in order: J gene, V gene, CDR3 protein.

TRBJ1-5	TRBV27	ASSYNSVTGNQPQH
TRBJ1-1	TRBV5-1	ASSLGPGLMNTEAF
TRBJ2-1	TRBV19	ASSIWVAAGPAQF
TRBJ1-1	TRBV10-3	AISGQGPLNTEAF
TRBJ2-3	TRBV5-1	ASSLDPNGADTQY
TRBJ1-2	TRBV27	ASSNIQGSPTIYGYT
TRBJ2-5	TRBV28	ASSKLLGLHAETQY
TRBJ1-1	TRBV6-1	ASSVGEGQLNTEAF
TRBJ2-1	TRBV3-1	ASRTGTSGKHEQF
TRBJ2-7	TRBV2	ASSEARGDEQY
TRBJ2-1	TRBV18	ASSPTGSNEQF
TRBJ1-1	TRBV7-2	ASSLAPGTGGSNTEAF
TRBJ2-7	TRBV5-1	ASSLATRETRIYEQY
TRBJ1-2	TRBV29-1	SVAAGAYGYT
TRBJ2-1	TRBV27	ATRLAADYNEQF
TRBJ1-2	TRBV5-4	ASSLSPGANYGYT
TRBJ2-3	TRBV5-1	ASSKPTSGSTDTQY
TRBJ1-6	TRBV7-3	ASSLVPSGSPLH
TRBJ2-7	TRBV20-1	SATGLAGGPNEQY
TRBJ1-2	TRBV30	AWRMTGQGAGGYT
TRBJ1-4	TRBV28	ASISRGYWEKLF
TRBJ2-1	TRBV19	ASSVSGRRVDEQF
TRBJ1-2	TRBV29-1	SVEGGPANYGYT
TRBJ2-7	TRBV2	ASSDLEGAEQY
TRBJ1-2	TRBV7-9	ASSLRESYGYT
TRBJ2-7	TRBV28	ASSLTSGRYEQY
TRBJ2-3	TRBV12-3/TRBV12-4	ASSLSENADTQY
TRBJ1-5	TRBV30	AWNPKSTGYQPQH
TRBJ2-1	TRBV11-2	ASSLGGGPLGEQF
TRBJ2-1	TRBV3-1	ASSQGKLITYNEQF
TRBJ1-3	TRBV20-1	SAPPLSSSGNTIY
TRBJ1-4	TRBV11-1	ASSQGRATNEKLF
TRBJ1-1	TRBV5-1	ASSFASSTEAF
TRBJ2-2	TRBV7-9	ASSFVGIGLDTGELF
TRBJ1-5	TRBV18	ASSPSGGWGQPQH